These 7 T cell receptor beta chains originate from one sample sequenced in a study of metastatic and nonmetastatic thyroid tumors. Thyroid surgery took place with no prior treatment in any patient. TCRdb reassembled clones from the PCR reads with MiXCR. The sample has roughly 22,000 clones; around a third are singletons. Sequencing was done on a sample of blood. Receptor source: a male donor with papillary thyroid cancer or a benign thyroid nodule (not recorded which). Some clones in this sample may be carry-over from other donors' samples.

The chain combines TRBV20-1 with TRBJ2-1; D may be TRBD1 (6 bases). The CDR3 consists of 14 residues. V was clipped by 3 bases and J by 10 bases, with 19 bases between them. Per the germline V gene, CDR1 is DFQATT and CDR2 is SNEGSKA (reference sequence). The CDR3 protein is CSASPPGKGTEQFF. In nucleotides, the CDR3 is TGCAGTGCTAGTCCTCCGGGGAAGGGGACAGAGCAGTTCTTC.

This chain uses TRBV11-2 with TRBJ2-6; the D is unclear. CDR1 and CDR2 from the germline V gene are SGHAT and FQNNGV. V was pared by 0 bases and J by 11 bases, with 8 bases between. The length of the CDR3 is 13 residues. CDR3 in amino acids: CASSLDQTDVLTF. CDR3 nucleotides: TGTGCCAGCAGCTTAGACCAAACAGACGTCCTGACTTTC.

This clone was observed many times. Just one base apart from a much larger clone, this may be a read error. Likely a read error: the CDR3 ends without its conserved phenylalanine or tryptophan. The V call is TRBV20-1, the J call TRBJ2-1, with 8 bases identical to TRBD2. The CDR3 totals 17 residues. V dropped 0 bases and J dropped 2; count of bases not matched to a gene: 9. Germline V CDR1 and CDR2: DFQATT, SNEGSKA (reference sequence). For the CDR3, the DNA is TGCAGTGCTAGAGATAGGCTCCTAGCGGGCGCCTACAATGAGCAGTTCGTC. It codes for CSARDRLLAGAYNEQFV.

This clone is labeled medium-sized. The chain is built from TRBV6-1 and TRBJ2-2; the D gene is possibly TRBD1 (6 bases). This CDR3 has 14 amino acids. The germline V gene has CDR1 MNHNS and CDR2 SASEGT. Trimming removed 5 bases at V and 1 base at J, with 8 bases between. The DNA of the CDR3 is TGTGCCAGCAGTAGGACAGTGAACACCGGGGAGCTGTTTTTT. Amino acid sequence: CASSRTVNTGELFF.

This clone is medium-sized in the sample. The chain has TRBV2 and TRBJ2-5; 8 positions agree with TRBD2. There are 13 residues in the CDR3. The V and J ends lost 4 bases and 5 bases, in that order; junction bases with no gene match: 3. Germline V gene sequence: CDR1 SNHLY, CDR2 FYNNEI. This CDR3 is CASSGGRSETQYF. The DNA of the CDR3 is TGTGCCAGCAGTGGCGGGAGGAGTGAGACCCAGTACTTC.

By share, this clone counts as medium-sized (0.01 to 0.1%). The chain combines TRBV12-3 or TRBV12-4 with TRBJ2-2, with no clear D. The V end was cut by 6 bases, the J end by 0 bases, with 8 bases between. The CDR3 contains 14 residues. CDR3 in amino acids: CASRPGSNTGELFF. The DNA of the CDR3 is TGTGCCAGCAGGCCGGGTTCGAACACCGGGGAGCTGTTTTTT.

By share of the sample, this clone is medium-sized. As DNA, the CDR3 is TGCGCCAGCAGTAGACCTCTCTCACCTCACAATGAGCAGTTCTTC. Amino acid sequence: CASSRPLSPHNEQFF. The chain employs TRBV5-1 and TRBJ2-1; D remains ambiguous. The CDR3 is 15 amino acids. V shed 5 bases and J shed 5 bases, with 17 bases lying between them. From germline, CDR1 is SGHRS and CDR2 YFSETQ. Full variable domain (rest looked up from reference TRBV5-1 and TRBJ2-1): KAGVTQTPRYLIKTRGQQVTLSCSPISGHRSVSWYQQTPGQGLQFLFEYFSETQRNKGNFPGRFSGRQFSNSRSEMNVSTLELGDSALYLCASSRPLSPHNEQFFGPGTRLTVL.